The 20 T cell receptor beta chains reported below all come from one sample, sequenced in a study of blood T cells in healthy people across ages. The use of a sample-barcoded 5' primer and a J-beta primer mix characterized a second PCR of roughly 7 to 11 cycles. TCRdb re-called the 5' RACE reads with MiXCR, one entry per CDR3 protein. Here the sample spans roughly 730,000 distinct CDR3 sequences, approximately 60% being singletons. The source material was blood. Receptor source: a man aged 40-49 years in good health.

J is TRBJ2-4 and V is TRBV20-1; D is unresolved. The tail of the sequence fits TRBJ2-7 better, so the J call may be wrong. The germline V gene encodes CDR1 DFQATT and CDR2 SNEGSKA (reference sequence). The CDR3 runs to 15 residues. CDR3: CSANAGPSLTYEQYF. The CDR3 DNA is TGCAGTGCCAATGCTGGACCGTCCCTGACTTACGAGCAGTACTTC.

Only a few counts were recorded for this clonotype. The chain carries TRBV2 and TRBJ2-7; D might be TRBD1 or TRBD2, each matching 7 bases. The V gene's germline CDR1 is SNHLY and CDR2 FYNNEI. The CDR3 is 14 residues long. Deletions cut 1 base from V and 10 bases from J, with 17 bases between. The CDR3 nucleotides read TGTGCCAGCAGTGAAGGGGGAGGGGGCGCCTCCCAGTACTTC. It is translated as CASSEGGGGASQYF.

The J gene is TRBJ2-3, the V gene TRBV7-9, with no clear D. Germline V CDR1 and CDR2: SEHNR, FQNEAQ (reference sequence). The V end was cut by 5 bases, the J end by 0 bases, with 9 bases between. The CDR3 sequence is 14 residues long. The CDR3 loop reads CASSLIGSTDTQYF. CDR3 sequence (DNA): TGTGCCAGCAGCCTGATCGGTAGCACAGATACGCAGTATTTT.

This chain connects TRBV27 to TRBJ2-3; TRBD2 is a possible D gene (6 bases). Between the trimmed V and J ends, which lost 3 bases and 6 bases, there was a span of 16 bases. Germline CDR1 is MNHEY and CDR2 is SMNVEV (reference sequence). CDR3 size: 15 residues. CDR3 sequence (DNA): TGTGCCAGCAGTTTCCTAGCGCCCTCCGGGGATACGCAGTATTTT. This codes for CASSFLAPSGDTQYF.

The V and J genes are TRBV10-3 and TRBJ2-7; 12 bases line up with TRBD2. CDR3 length equals 16 residues. V dropped 0 bases and J dropped 5; count of bases not matched to a gene: 5. The germline V gene has CDR1 ENHRY and CDR2 SYGVKD. CDR3 bases: TGTGCCATCAGTGAGTCGACTAGCGGGAGAAGAAACGAGCAGTACTTC. Residues: CAISESTSGRRNEQYF.

V usage is TRBV5-6 and J usage is TRBJ2-3; TRBD2 agrees at 7 bases. V trimming: 0 bases; J trimming: 3 bases; junction bases outside the gene matches: 4. CDR3 size: 15 residues. Germline lookup yields CDR1 SGHDT and CDR2 YYEEEE. CDR3 region: CASSLGPLATDTQYF. The CDR3 DNA sequence: TGTGCCAGCAGCTTGGGCCCACTAGCGACAGATACGCAGTATTTT. The variable domain in full, with the rest retrieved from reference TRBV5-6 and TRBJ2-3, is DAGVTQSPTHLIKTRGQQVTLRCSPKSGHDTVSWYQQALGQGPQFIFQYYEEEERQRGNFPDRFSGHQFPNYSSELNVNALLLGDSALYLCASSLGPLATDTQYFGPGTRLTVL.

The chain recombines TRBV10-3 with TRBJ1-1; D is unclear. Germline V gene lookup returns CDR1 ENHRY and CDR2 SYGVKD. V was clipped by 2 bases and J by 0 bases, with 7 bases between them. This CDR3 contains 14 residues. The CDR3: CAISEGAVNTEAFF. For the CDR3, the DNA is TGTGCCATCAGTGAGGGAGCGGTGAACACTGAAGCTTTCTTT.

This clonotype was picked up a small number of times. The chain employs TRBV29-1 and TRBJ2-1; TRBD1 is a possible D gene (6 bases). Germline V gene sequence: CDR1 SQVTM, CDR2 ANQGSEA. The length of the CDR3 is 12 residues. The germline V and J ends were trimmed by 7 bases and 5 bases, with 12 bases remaining between them. Here the CDR3 reads CSAGPGDNEQFF. In nucleotides, the CDR3 is TGCAGCGCCGGTCCAGGGGACAATGAGCAGTTCTTC.

The rearrangement links TRBV12-3 or TRBV12-4 to TRBJ1-2; D remains unclear. The ends were cut back, 4 bases at V and 2 bases at J, with 11 bases in the middle. The CDR3 loop spans 14 amino acids. DNA for the CDR3: TGTGCCAGCAGTTCTGGCGGTTGGAACTATGGCTACACCTTC. Translated: CASSSGGWNYGYTF.

This clonotype turned up a few times. This CDR3 reads CATKDRVTDTQYF. The DNA of the CDR3 is TGTGCCACGAAGGACAGGGTGACAGATACGCAGTATTTT. This sequence joins TRBV24-1 and TRBJ2-3; 8 nucleotides line up with TRBD1. Germline CDR1 KGHDR, CDR2 SFDVKD. The V and J ends lost 10 bases and 3 bases, in that order; junction bases with no gene match: 5. The CDR3 length is 13 residues.

The chain links TRBV5-5 to TRBJ2-5; D may match TRBD1 or TRBD2 (5 bases each). CDR1 and CDR2 (germline): SGHKS, YYEKEE (reference sequence). The CDR3 has 18 residues. Trimming took off 0 bases at V and 4 bases at J, with 22 bases between the two ends. The CDR3, as DNA: TGTGCCAGCAGCTTGGAGGTTGGGGGTCCTATTTACGGAGAGACCCAGTACTTC. Its protein product is CASSLEVGGPIYGETQYF.

Here the CDR3 reads CASSFWGSRNEQFF. The DNA for the CDR3 is TGTGCCAGCAGCTTCTGGGGTAGCAGAAATGAGCAGTTCTTC. J is TRBJ2-1 and V is TRBV5-5; D not resolved. CDR1 is SGHKS, CDR2 YYEKEE, per germline (reference sequence). V was shortened by 2 bases and J by 7 bases, with 13 bases between the two germline ends. The CDR3 covers 14 residues. The full variable domain, with the rest looked up from reference TRBV5-5 and TRBJ2-1, is DAGVTQSPTHLIKTRGQQVTLRCSPISGHKSVSWYQQVLGQGPQFIFQYYEKEERGRGNFPDRFSARQFPNYSSELNVNALLLGDSALYLCASSFWGSRNEQFFGPGTRLTVL.

The chain combines TRBV29-1 with TRBJ2-7; 7 bases are shared with TRBD1. Germline V gene data show CDR1 as SQVTM and CDR2 as ANQGSEA. CDR3 length: 13 residues. Trimming took 6 bases from V and 4 from J; bases not matched to a gene: 9. In DNA form, the CDR3 reads TGCAGCGTGGCGACAGGGAGAGAATACGAGCAGTACTTC. Encoded protein: CSVATGREYEQYF.

The genes are TRBV11-2 and TRBJ1-4, with D hard to call. This CDR3 comprises 14 residues. CDR1 and CDR2 from the germline V gene are SGHAT and FQNNGV. V was trimmed by 7 bases and J by 5 bases, leaving 14 bases between them. In DNA form, the CDR3 reads TGTGCCAGCAACCCGGGCGGAATCAATGAAAAACTGTTTTTT. This codes for CASNPGGINEKLFF.

This chain joins TRBV7-3 and TRBJ1-2; D not resolved. The CDR3 length is 16 residues. The V gene's germline CDR1 is SGHTA and CDR2 FQGTGA. Trimming removed 2 bases from V and 5 bases from J, with 18 bases in between. Written as DNA, the CDR3 is TGTGCCAGCAGCTTAGGCCCGGGGAATGGCTTTTATGGCTACACCTTC. It yields the protein CASSLGPGNGFYGYTF.

This clonotype appeared many times. The chain is built from TRBV29-1 and TRBJ2-7; TRBD1 aligns across 9 bases. This CDR3 contains 13 residues. The germline CDR1 and CDR2 sequences are SQVTM and ANQGSEA. The ends lost 4 bases at V and 7 bases at J; junction bases unmatched: 8. This CDR3 is CSVVGTGLREQYF. In DNA form, the CDR3 reads TGCAGCGTTGTCGGGACAGGGTTGCGGGAGCAGTACTTC.

The genes are TRBV25-1 and TRBJ2-4, with 8 bases aligning to TRBD1. The closer fit of TRBJ2-7 to the DNA end suggests the J call may be wrong. Germline CDR1 reads MGHDK; CDR2 reads SYGVNS. The CDR3 sequence is 14 residues long. For the CDR3, the DNA is TGTGCCAGCAGTGAAACCGGACAGGGTGGCGAGCAGTACTTC. Protein sequence: CASSETGQGGEQYF.

The CDR3 protein is CASSLASGTGNSPLHF. The CDR3 DNA reads TGTGCCAGCAGCTTAGCCTCCGGGACAGGGAATTCACCCCTCCACTTT. The genes are TRBV7-9 and TRBJ1-6; 9 positions agree with TRBD1. V trimming: 0 bases; J trimming: 7 bases; junction bases outside the gene matches: 4. This CDR3 contains 16 residues. Germline V gene lookup returns CDR1 SEHNR and CDR2 FQNEAQ (reference sequence).

The gene calls are TRBV7-9 and TRBJ1-6; 9 nucleotides line up with TRBD1. This CDR3 is 14 amino acids long. V was pared by 4 bases and J by 10 bases, with 5 bases of the junction left unmatched. Germline V gene data show CDR1 as SEHNR and CDR2 as FQNEAQ (reference sequence). For the CDR3, the DNA is TGTGCCAGCAGCTGGACAGGGGTTGAGTCACCCCTCCACTTT. It is translated as CASSWTGVESPLHF.

The rearrangement joins TRBV29-1 to TRBJ2-7; D tentatively fits TRBD1 or TRBD2 (7 bases each). The germline V and J ends were trimmed by 8 bases and 4 bases, with 12 bases remaining between them. This CDR3 spans 11 amino acids. The germline V gene encodes CDR1 SQVTM and CDR2 ANQGSEA. The chain's CDR3 is CSSGTEYEQYF. CDR3 in DNA: TGCAGCAGCGGGACAGAGTACGAGCAGTACTTC.